The 17 T cell receptor beta chains listed next were all sequenced from one sample in a study of glioma-infiltrating T cells after dendritic cell vaccination. TCRdb's table, derived via immunoSEQ multiplex PCR, lists solely in-frame clones and lacks some. Among 75,000 to 85,000 clones listed, about nine tenths were seen once. Regarding time point: after dendritic cell vaccination, including at tumor progression/relapse. The starting material was blood, obtained after dendritic cell vaccination. The origin of the receptors is a human donor with glioblastoma.

The chain is built from TRBV7-2 and TRBJ2-7, with 10 bases aligning to TRBD2. Trimming at V came to 1 base and at J to 1 base, leaving 4 bases not matched to a gene. The germline gives CDR1 SGHTA, CDR2 FQGNSA. The CDR3 loop spans 16 amino acids. This chain's CDR3 is CASSLVSSGGSYEQYF. The CDR3 nucleotides read TGTGCCAGCAGCTTAGTGTCTAGCGGGGGTTCCTACGAGCAGTACTTC.

V and J are TRBV11-2 and TRBJ2-1; TRBD2 might be the D (7 bases). This CDR3 has 14 residues. Germline assignment: CDR1 SGHAT and CDR2 FQNNGV. V lost 5 bases and J 9 bases, leaving 17 bases between the germline ends. CDR3 coding DNA: TGTGCCAGCAGCCCCGGGGAGGGGGTTAGTGAGCAGTTCTTC. Its translation: CASSPGEGVSEQFF.

This sequence joins TRBV27 and TRBJ2-2; D may be TRBD2 (6 bases). The CDR3 runs to 16 residues. V lost 7 bases to trimming and J lost 4 bases, with 19 bases between them. The germline gives CDR1 MNHEY, CDR2 SMNVEV (reference sequence). This CDR3 is CASKPGAGPGTGELFF. CDR3 coding DNA: TGTGCCAGCAAGCCCGGGGCGGGGCCGGGCACCGGGGAGCTGTTTTTT.

The chain recombines TRBV5-4 with TRBJ1-1; D remains ambiguous. V dropped 2 bases and J dropped 2 bases, with 10 bases sitting between them. The germline V gene has CDR1 SGHNT and CDR2 YYREEE (reference sequence). This CDR3 has 14 residues. The CDR3 region has the DNA TGTGCCAGCAGCTTAACACAGACCAACACTGAAGCTTTCTTT. Amino acid sequence: CASSLTQTNTEAFF. The variable domain in full, with the rest retrieved from reference TRBV5-4 and TRBJ1-1, is ETGVTQSPTHLIKTRGQQVTLRCSSQSGHNTVSWYQQALGQGPQFIFQYYREEENGRGNFPPRFSGLQFPNYSSELNVNALELDDSALYLCASSLTQTNTEAFFGQGTRLTVV.

In nucleotides, the CDR3 is TGTGCCAGCAGCCCCGGGTGGGCAGGGGGCAGCTATGGCTACACCTTC. It codes for CASSPGWAGGSYGYTF. The rearrangement links TRBV5-6 to TRBJ1-2, with 8 bases aligning to TRBD1. V lost 4 bases and J lost 4; bases outside the gene matches: 12. Germline values: CDR1 SGHDT, CDR2 YYEEEE. This CDR3 is 16 amino acids long.

The CDR3 is CASRISGGSYNEQFF. DNA of the CDR3: TGTGCCAGCAGGATTAGCGGGGGCTCCTACAATGAGCAGTTCTTC. The rearrangement joins TRBV2 to TRBJ2-1; 9 bases fit TRBD2. V lost 6 bases, J lost 0 bases, and 3 bases stayed unmatched. CDR3 length equals 15 residues. Germline loops: CDR1 SNHLY, CDR2 FYNNEI.

V usage is TRBV5-6 and J usage is TRBJ2-7; 9 bases line up with TRBD1. The CDR3 runs 15 residues. CDR1 and CDR2 from the germline V gene are SGHDT and YYEEEE. The J segment lost 3 bases and the V segment lost 3 bases, leaving 7 bases of the junction unmatched. The CDR3 region has the DNA TGTGCCAGCAGCTCTTCAGGGACAGGGCGCTACGAGCAGTACTTC. It encodes CASSSSGTGRYEQYF. The variable domain in full, completed from reference TRBV5-6 and TRBJ2-7, reads DAGVTQSPTHLIKTRGQQVTLRCSPKSGHDTVSWYQQALGQGPQFIFQYYEEEERQRGNFPDRFSGHQFPNYSSELNVNALLLGDSALYLCASSSSGTGRYEQYFGPGTRLTVT.

This clone was observed a few times. The chain combines TRBV7-9 with TRBJ2-3; TRBD1 matches 8 bases. The V segment lost 3 bases and the J segment 3 bases; nucleotides outside the gene matches: 8. CDR3 length: 16 residues. Looked up from germline, CDR1 is SEHNR and CDR2 is FQNEAQ (reference sequence). CDR3 region: CASSFPPRTGTDTQYF. CDR3 sequence (DNA): TGTGCCAGCAGCTTCCCCCCTCGGACAGGGACAGATACGCAGTATTTT.

The CDR3 DNA reads as TGTGCCAGCAGTGAGACTAGCGGGTTCTACAATGAGCAGTTCTTC. Protein product: CASSETSGFYNEQFF. The rearrangement links TRBV2 to TRBJ2-1, with 10 nucleotides matching TRBD2. Looked up from germline, CDR1 is SNHLY and CDR2 is FYNNEI. The CDR3 is 15 amino acids. After removal of 3 bases from V and 3 bases from J, the junction contained 2 bases not matched to a gene.

The chain is built from TRBV5-1 and TRBJ1-2; TRBD1 might be the D (6 bases). Per germline, CDR1 SGHRS and CDR2 YFSETQ. Between the trimmed V and J ends, which lost 3 bases and 5 bases, there was a span of 11 bases. This CDR3 has 13 residues. CDR3 residues: CASSSGVGYGYTF. The DNA for the CDR3 is TGCGCCAGCAGCTCAGGGGTGGGTTATGGCTACACCTTC.

This clone was seen more than once but under ten times. The rearrangement links TRBV15 to TRBJ1-5, with TRBD1 as a possible D gene (5 bases). V lost 8 bases, J lost 2 bases, and 10 bases lay in between. The germline gives CDR1 LNHNV, CDR2 YYDKDF (reference sequence). This CDR3 comprises 13 residues. CDR3 nucleotide sequence: TGTGCCACCTCCCAGGGTGGCAATCAGCCCCAGCATTTT. Amino acid sequence: CATSQGGNQPQHF.

V usage is TRBV10-2 and J usage is TRBJ2-2; no firm D call. The V gene lost 8 bases and the J gene lost 2 bases, with 12 bases spanning the gap. The CDR3 loop spans 14 amino acids. From germline, CDR1 is WSHSY and CDR2 SAAADI. CDR3 in amino acids: CASGTLLNTGELFF. As DNA, the CDR3 is TGCGCCAGCGGTACTCTACTTAACACCGGGGAGCTGTTTTTT.

The gene calls are TRBV18 and TRBJ1-2; D unresolved. The CDR3 has 13 residues. The germline V and J ends were trimmed by 5 bases and 1 base, with 8 bases remaining between them. The germline V gene encodes CDR1 KGHSH and CDR2 LQKENI. The CDR3 DNA reads TGTGCCAGCTCAGCAGACATTAACTATGGCTACACCTTC. This encodes CASSADINYGYTF.

Only a few counts were recorded for this clone. V and J are TRBV6-6 and TRBJ2-7, with 7 bases identical to TRBD2. Trimming took 7 bases from V and 7 from J; bases not matched to a gene: 16. Germline V gene sequence: CDR1 MNHNY, CDR2 SVGAGI (reference sequence). CDR3 length: 15 residues. The CDR3 is CASTGRAAGRGEQYF. CDR3 in DNA: TGTGCCAGCACCGGCCGCGCAGCGGGGAGGGGAGAGCAGTACTTC.

V is TRBV4-1 and J is TRBJ2-3; D is possibly TRBD2 (5 bases). The CDR3 is made up of 13 amino acids. Germline-derived CDR1 and CDR2 are MGHRA and YSYEKL. Between the trimmed V and J ends, which lost 0 bases and 8 bases, there was a span of 9 bases. The CDR3 DNA sequence: TGCGCCAGCAGCCAAGATTCAGGAGGTACGCAGTATTTT. Translation gives CASSQDSGGTQYF.

The rearrangement joins TRBV10-3 to TRBJ1-5; 12 positions agree with TRBD1. Germline V CDR1 and CDR2: ENHRY, SYGVKD. The V gene end was trimmed by 3 bases and the J gene end by 12 bases; junction bases not matched to a gene: 9. The CDR3 sequence is 15 residues long. The CDR3 loop reads CAISDGWGQGAIQHF. CDR3 nucleotide sequence: TGTGCCATCAGTGATGGGTGGGGACAGGGGGCGATCCAGCATTTT.

This clone was seen a few times. This CDR3 is CASSEGQAGNTIYF. CDR3 DNA sequence: TGTGCCAGCAGTGAGGGCCAGGCTGGAAACACCATATATTTT. The chain combines TRBV6-1 with TRBJ1-3; D is unclear. Germline CDR1 MNHNS, CDR2 SASEGT. The CDR3 has 14 residues. Trimming left V 3 bases short and J 2 bases short, with 8 bases between.